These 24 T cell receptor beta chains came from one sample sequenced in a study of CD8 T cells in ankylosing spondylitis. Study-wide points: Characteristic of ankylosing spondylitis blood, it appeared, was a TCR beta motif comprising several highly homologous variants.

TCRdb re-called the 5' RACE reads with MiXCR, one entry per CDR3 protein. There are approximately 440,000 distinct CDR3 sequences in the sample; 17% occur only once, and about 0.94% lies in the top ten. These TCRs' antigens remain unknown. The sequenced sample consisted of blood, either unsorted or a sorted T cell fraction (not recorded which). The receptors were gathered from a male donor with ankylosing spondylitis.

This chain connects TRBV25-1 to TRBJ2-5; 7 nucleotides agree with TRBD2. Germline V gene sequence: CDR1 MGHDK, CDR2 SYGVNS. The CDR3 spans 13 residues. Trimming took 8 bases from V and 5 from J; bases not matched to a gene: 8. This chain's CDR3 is CASGEGALETQYF. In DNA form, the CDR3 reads TGTGCCAGCGGGGAGGGCGCTCTGGAGACCCAGTACTTC.

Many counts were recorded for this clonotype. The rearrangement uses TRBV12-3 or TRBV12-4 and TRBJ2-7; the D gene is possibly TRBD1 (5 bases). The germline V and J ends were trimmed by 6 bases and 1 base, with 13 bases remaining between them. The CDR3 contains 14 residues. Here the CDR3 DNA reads TGTGCCAGCAGGCAGGGTCTGACATCCTACGAGCAGTACTTC. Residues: CASRQGLTSYEQYF.

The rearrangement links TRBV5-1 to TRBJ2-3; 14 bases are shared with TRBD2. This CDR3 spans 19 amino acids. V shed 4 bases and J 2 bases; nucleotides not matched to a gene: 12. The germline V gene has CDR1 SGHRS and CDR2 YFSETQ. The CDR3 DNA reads TGCGCCAGCAGCCTGAGACCCGGGACTAGCGGGAGAGACACAGATACGCAGTATTTT. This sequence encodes CASSLRPGTSGRDTDTQYF.

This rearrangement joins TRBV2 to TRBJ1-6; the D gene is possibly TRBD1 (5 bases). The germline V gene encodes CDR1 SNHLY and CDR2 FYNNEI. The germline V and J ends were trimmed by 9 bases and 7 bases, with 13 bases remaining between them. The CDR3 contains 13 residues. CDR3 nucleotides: TGTGCCAGTAACCGGGACCCCAATTCACCCCTCCACTTT. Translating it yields CASNRDPNSPLHF.

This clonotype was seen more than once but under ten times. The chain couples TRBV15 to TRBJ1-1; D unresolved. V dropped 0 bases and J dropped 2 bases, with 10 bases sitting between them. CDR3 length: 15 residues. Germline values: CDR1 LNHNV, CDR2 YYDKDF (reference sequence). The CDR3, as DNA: TGTGCCACCAGCAGAGATCCCAGTGGAAACACTGAAGCTTTCTTT. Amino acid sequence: CATSRDPSGNTEAFF.

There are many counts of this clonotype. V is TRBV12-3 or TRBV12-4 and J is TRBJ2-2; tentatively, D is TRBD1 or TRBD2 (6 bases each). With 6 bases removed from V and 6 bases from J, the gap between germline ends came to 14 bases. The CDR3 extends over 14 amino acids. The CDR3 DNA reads TGTGCCAGCAGGGGGGTGGGGGGCGCCGGGGAGCTGTTTTTT. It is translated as CASRGVGGAGELFF.

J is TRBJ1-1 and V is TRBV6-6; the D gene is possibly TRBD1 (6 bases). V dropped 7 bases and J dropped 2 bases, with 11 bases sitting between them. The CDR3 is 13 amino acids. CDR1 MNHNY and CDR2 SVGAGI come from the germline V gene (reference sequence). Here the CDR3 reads CASIEGGNTEAFF. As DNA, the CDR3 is TGTGCCAGCATCGAAGGGGGTAACACTGAAGCTTTCTTT.

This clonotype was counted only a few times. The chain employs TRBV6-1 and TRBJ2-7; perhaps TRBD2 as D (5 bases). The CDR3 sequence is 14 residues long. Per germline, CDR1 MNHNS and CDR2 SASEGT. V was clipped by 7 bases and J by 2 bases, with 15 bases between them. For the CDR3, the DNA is TGTGCCAGCACGGACTCATCGCCCCCCTACGAGCAGTACTTC. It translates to CASTDSSPPYEQYF.

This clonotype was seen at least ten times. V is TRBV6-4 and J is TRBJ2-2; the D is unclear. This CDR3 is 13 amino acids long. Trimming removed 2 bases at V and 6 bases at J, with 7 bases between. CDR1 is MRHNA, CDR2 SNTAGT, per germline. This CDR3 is CASSDRSAGELFF. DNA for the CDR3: TGTGCCAGCAGTGACAGGTCCGCCGGGGAGCTGTTTTTT.

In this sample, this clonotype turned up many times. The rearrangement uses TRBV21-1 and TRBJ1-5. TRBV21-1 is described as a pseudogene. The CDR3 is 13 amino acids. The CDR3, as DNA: TGTGCCAGCAAAAGCGGGTGCAATCAGCCCCAGCATTTT. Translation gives CASKSGCNQPQHF.

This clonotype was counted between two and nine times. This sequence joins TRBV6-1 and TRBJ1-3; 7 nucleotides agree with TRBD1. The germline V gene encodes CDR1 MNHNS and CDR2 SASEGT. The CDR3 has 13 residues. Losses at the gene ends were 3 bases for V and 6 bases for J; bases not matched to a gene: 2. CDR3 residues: CASSEQGVNTIYF. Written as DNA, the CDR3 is TGTGCCAGCAGTGAGCAGGGGGTAAACACCATATATTTT.

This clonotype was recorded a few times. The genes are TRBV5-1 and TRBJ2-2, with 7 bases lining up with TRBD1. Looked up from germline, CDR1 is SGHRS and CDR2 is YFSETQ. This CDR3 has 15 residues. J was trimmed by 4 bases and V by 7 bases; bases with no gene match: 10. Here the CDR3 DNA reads TGCGCCAGCGGGACAGCGTTACGAGGCACCGGGGAGCTGTTTTTT. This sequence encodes CASGTALRGTGELFF.

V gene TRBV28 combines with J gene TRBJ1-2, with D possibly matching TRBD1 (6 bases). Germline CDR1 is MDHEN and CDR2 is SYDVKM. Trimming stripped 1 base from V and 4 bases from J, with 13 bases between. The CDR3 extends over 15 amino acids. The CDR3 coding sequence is TGTGCCAGCAGTTTATACAGGGATTTAGCCTATGGCTACACCTTC. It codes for CASSLYRDLAYGYTF.

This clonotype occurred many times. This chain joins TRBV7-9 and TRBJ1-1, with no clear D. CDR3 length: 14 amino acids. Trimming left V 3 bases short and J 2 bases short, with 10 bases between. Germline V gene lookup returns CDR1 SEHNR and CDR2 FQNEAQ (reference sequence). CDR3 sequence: CASSFSKGNTEAFF. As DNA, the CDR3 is TGTGCCAGCAGCTTTAGTAAGGGAAACACTGAAGCTTTCTTT. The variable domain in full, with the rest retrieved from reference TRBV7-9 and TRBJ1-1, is DTGVSQNPRHKITKRGQNVTFRCDPISEHNRLYWYRQTLGQGPEFLTYFQNEAQLEKSRLLSDRFSAERPKGSFSTLEIQRTEQGDSAMYLCASSFSKGNTEAFFGQGTRLTVV.

The CDR3 bases are TGTGCCAGCAGTTACCCGGGACTAGCGGGATCTGGAGATACGCAGTATTTT. Residues: CASSYPGLAGSGDTQYF. This chain joins TRBV6-5 and TRBJ2-3; 13 positions agree with TRBD2. The V segment lost 2 bases and the J segment 5 bases; nucleotides outside the gene matches: 7. There are 17 residues in the CDR3. The V gene's germline CDR1 is MNHEY and CDR2 SVGAGI.

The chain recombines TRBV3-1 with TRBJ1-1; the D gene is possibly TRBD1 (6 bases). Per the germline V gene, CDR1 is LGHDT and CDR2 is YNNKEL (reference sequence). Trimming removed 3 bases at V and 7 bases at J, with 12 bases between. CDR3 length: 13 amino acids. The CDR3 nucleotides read TGTGCCAGCAGCCATCCGGGGGCGGTTGAAGCTTTCTTT. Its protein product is CASSHPGAVEAFF.

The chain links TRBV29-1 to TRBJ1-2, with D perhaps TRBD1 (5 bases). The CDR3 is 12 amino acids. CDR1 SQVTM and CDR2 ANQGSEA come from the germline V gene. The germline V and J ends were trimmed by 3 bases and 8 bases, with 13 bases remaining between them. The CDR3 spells CSVEGQGDGYTF. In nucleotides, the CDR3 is TGCAGCGTTGAGGGCCAGGGCGACGGCTACACCTTC.

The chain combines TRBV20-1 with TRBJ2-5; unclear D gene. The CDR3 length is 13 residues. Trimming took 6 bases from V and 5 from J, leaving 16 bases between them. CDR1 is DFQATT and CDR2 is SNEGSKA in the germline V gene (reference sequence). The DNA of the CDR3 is TGCAGTGCCGACCGAGGAAACGGGGAGACCCAGTACTTC. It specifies CSADRGNGETQYF.

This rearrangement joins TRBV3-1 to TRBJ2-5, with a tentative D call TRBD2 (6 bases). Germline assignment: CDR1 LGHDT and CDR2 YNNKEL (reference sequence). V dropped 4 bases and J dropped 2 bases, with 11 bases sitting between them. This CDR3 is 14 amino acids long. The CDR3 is CASSPGLRQETQYF. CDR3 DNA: TGTGCCAGCAGCCCGGGACTTCGACAAGAGACCCAGTACTTC.

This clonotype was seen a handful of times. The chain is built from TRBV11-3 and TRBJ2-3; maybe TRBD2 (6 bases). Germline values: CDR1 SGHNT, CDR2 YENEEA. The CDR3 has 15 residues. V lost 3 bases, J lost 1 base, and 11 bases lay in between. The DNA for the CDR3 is TGTGCCAGCAGCTTCGACGGGGGTGGCACAGATACGCAGTATTTT. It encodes CASSFDGGGTDTQYF. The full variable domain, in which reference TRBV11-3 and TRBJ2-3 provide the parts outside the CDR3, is EAGVVQSPRYKIIEKKQPVAFWCNPISGHNTLYWYLQNLGQGPELLIRYENEEAVDDSQLPKDRFSAERLKGVDSTLKIQPAELGDSAVYLCASSFDGGGTDTQYFGPGTRLTVL.

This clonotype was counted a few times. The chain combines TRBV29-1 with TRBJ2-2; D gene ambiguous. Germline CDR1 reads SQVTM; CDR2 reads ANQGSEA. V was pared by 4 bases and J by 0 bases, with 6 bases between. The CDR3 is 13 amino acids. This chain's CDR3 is CSVVGPNTGELFF. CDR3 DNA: TGCAGCGTTGTTGGCCCGAACACCGGGGAGCTGTTTTTT.

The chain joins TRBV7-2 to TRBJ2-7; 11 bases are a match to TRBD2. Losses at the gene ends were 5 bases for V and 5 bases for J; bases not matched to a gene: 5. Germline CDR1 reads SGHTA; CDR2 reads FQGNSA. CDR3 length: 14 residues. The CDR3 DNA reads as TGTGCCAGCAGCGGTACTAGCGGGAGTAACGAGCAGTACTTC. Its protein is CASSGTSGSNEQYF. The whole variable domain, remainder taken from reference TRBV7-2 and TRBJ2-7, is GAGVSQSPSNKVTEKGKDVELRCDPISGHTALYWYRQSLGQGLEFLIYFQGNSAPDKSGLPSDRFSAERTGGSVSTLTIQRTQQEDSAVYLCASSGTSGSNEQYFGPGTRLTVT.

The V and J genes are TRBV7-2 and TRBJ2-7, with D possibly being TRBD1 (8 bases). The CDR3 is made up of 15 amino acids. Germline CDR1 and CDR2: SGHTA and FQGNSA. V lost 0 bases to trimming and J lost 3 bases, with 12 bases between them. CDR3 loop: CASSLAQGGIYEQYF. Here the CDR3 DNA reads TGTGCCAGCAGCTTAGCACAGGGGGGGATCTACGAGCAGTACTTC.

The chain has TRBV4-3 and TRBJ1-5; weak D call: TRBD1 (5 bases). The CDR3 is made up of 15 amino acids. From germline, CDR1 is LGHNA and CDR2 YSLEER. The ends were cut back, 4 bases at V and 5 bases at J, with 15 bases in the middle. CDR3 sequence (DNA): TGCGCCAGCAGCCCGGGGCACCAAGGGGATCAGCCCCAGCATTTT. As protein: CASSPGHQGDQPQHF.